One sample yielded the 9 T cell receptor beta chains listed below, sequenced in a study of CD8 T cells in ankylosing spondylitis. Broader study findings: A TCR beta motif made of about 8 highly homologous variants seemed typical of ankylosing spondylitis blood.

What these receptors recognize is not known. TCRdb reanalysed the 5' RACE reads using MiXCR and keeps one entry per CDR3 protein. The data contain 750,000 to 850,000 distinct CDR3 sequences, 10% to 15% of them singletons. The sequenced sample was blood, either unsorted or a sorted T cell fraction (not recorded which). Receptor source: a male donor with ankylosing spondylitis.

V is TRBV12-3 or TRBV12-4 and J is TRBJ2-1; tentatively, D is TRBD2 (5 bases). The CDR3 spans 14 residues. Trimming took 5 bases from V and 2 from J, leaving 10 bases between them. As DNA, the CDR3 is TGTGCCAGCAGTCGGGATTCTACCTACAATGAGCAGTTCTTC. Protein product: CASSRDSTYNEQFF.

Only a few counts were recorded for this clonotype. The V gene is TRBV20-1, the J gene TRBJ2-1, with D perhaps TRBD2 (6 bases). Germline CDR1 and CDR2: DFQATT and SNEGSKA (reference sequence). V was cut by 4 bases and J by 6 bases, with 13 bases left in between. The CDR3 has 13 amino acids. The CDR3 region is CSATTLAANEQFF. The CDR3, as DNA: TGCAGTGCTACGACACTAGCCGCCAATGAGCAGTTCTTC.

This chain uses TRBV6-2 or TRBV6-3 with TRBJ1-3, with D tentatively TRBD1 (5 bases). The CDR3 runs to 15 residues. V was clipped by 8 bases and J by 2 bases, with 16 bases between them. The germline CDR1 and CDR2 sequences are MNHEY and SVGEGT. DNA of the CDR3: TGTGCCAGCGCGGGGCCTCATAGAACTGGAAACACCATATATTTT. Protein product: CASAGPHRTGNTIYF.

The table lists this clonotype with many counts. CDR3 in DNA: TGTGCCAGCAGCTTACGCCCGGGGAGCTACTACAATGAGCAGTTCTTC. Translated: CASSLRPGSYYNEQFF. The chain combines TRBV7-8 with TRBJ2-1; D is possibly TRBD2 (5 bases). Germline CDR1 SGHVS, CDR2 FQNEAQ. The CDR3 sequence is 16 residues long. V shed 2 bases and J shed 3 bases, with 14 bases lying between them.

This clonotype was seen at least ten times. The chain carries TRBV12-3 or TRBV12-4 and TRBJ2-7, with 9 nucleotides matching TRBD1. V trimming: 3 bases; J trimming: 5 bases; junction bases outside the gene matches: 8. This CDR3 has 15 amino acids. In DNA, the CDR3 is TGTGCCAGCAGTTTTGTGGGACAGGGAGACGACGAGCAGTACTTC. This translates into CASSFVGQGDDEQYF.

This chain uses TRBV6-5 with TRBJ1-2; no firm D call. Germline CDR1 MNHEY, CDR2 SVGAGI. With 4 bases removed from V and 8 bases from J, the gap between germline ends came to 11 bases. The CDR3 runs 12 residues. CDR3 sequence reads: CASSSGRKGYTF. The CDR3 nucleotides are TGTGCCAGCAGTTCGGGGAGAAAAGGCTACACCTTC.

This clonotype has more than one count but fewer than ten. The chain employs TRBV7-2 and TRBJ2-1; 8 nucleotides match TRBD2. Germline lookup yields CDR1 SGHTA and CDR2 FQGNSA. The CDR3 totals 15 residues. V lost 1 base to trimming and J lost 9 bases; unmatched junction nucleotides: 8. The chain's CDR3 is CASSLGRGGLSEQFF. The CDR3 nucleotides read TGTGCCAGCAGCTTAGGTCGCGGGGGGCTAAGTGAGCAGTTCTTC.

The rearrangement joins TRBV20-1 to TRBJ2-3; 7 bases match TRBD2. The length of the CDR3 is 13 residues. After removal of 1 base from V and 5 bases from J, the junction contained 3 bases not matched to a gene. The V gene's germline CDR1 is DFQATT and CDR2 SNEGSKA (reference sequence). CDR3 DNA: TGCAGTGCTAGAGGGGAGGGTTTAGATACGCAGTATTTT. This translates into CSARGEGLDTQYF.

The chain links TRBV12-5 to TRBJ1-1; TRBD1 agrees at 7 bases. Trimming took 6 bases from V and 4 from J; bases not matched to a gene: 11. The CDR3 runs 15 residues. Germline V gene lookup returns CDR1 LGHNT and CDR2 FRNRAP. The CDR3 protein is CASGQSQRQGTEAFF. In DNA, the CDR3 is TGTGCTAGTGGACAATCCCAAAGACAGGGCACTGAAGCTTTCTTT.